This T cell receptor beta chain originates from a study of blood T cell repertoires in COVID-19. Across the study: There were acute and convalescent COVID-19 samples, and they came from the United States, Italy and Spain. PBMCs, B-cell-depleted T cells, or T cells were the source of the cDNA or gDNA that made up the material.

This CDR3 contains 13 residues. Trimming removed 3 bases at V and 8 bases at J, with 10 bases between. Germline-derived CDR1 and CDR2 are KGHDR and SFDVKD. Source study methods: Quantification of nucleated cells was approximated via reference gene primer amplification. The assay was immunoSEQ multiplex PCR, and TCRdb's table has in-frame clones only and misses some. V and J calls and clone size are copied from that table; D and trimming were computed from the DNA. The sample yields fewer than 120,000 clones, more than 75% seen once. The V and J genes are TRBV24-1 and TRBJ2-4; no clear D gene. The sequence was collected from a woman aged 45 to 65 with acute or convalescent COVID-19. Sample: peripheral blood. CDR3 nucleotides: TGTGCCACCAGTGATGACTCCCTGGACATTCAGTACTTC. The encoded protein is CATSDDSLDIQYF.